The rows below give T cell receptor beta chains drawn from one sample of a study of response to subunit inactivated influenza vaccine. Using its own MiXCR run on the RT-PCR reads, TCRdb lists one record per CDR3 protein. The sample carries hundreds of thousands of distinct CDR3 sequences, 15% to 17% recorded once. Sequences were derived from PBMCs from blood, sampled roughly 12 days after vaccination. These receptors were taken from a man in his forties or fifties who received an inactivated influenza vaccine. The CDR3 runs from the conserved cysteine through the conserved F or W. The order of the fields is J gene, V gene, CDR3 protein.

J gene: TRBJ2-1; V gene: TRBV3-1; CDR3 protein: CASSQLTLGAFNEQFF
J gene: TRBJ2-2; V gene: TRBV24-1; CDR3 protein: CATSDPSSGELFF
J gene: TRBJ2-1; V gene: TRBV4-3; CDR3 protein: CASSQEGGAGRSYNEQFF
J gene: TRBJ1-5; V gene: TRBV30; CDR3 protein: CAWSVGNQPQHF
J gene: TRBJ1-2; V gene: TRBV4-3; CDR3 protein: CASSQEISANYGYTF
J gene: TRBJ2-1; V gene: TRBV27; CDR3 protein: CASSRLEYNEQFF
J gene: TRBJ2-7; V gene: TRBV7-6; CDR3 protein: CASSLSWGRIYEQYF
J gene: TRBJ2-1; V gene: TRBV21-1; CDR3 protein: CASSKRDHPHNEQFF
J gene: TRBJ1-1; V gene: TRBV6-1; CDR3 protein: CASTEGGNTEAFF
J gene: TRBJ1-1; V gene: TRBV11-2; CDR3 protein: CASSLGRNGLNTEAFF
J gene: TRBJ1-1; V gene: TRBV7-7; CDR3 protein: CASSKRDRANTEAFF
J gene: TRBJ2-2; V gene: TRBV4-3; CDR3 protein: CASSPGRQNTGELFF
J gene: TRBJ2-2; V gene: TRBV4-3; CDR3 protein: CASSQEMGLAGGEGELFF
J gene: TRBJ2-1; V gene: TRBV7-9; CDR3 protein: CASSRDLLPPNNEQFF
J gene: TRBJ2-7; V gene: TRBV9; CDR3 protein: CASSAGQGDYEQYF
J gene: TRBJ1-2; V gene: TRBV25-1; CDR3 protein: CASSGGGLYGYTF
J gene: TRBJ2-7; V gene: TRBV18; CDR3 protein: CASSPVAGLSYEQYF
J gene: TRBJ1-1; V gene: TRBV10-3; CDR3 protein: CAIGGPNTEAFF
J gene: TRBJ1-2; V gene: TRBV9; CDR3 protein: CASSVAGWDYGYTF
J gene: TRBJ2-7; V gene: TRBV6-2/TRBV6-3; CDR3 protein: CASSFDRSYEQYF
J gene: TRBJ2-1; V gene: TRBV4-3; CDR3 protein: CASSQELAGGRLEQFF
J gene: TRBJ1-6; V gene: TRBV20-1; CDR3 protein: CSAEYSDNSPLHF
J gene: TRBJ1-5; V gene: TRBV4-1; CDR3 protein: CASSGGSGGSQPQHF
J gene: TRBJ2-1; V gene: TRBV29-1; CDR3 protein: CSVAARGLGEQFF
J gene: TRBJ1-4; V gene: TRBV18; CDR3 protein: CASSRRDKNEKLFF
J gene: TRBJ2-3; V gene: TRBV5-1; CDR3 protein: CASSSSGGAKDTQYF
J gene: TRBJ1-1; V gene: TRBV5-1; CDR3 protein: CASSLGGTARQSTEAFF
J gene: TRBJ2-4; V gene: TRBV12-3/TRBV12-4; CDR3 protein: CASSPRLAGGAKNIQYF
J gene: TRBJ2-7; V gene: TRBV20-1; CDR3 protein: CCARDVRGLLPEQYF
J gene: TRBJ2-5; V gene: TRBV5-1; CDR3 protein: CASSLVPPGETQYF
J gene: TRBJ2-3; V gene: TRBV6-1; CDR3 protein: CASSGKLGGGPDTQYF
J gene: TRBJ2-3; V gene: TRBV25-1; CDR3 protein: CASSRDTTTGAQYF
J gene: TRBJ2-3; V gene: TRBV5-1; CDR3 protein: CASSSGTPKGTDTQYF
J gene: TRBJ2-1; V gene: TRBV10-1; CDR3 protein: CASSDPGWNEQFF
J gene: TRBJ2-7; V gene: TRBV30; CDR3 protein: CAWSPGTLGEQYF
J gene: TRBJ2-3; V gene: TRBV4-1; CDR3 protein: CASRDRVLGDTQYF
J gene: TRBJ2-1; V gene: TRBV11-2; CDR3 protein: CASSPARLAYYNEQFF
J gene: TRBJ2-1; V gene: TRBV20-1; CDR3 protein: CCARAPGGALSHEQFF
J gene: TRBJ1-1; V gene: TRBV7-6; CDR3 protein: CATKQGVNTEAFF
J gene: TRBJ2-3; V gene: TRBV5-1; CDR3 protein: CASSLGDYDTDTQYF
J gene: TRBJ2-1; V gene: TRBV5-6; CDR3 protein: CASSLEWDGGVLGSYNEQFF
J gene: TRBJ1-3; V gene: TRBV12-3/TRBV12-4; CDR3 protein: CASRTTVPGNTIYF
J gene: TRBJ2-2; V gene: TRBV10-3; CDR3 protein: CAASGITHTGELFF
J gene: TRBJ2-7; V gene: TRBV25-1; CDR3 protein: CTSSVSGRYLSYEQYF
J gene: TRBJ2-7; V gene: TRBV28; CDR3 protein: CASSFGGRVNEQYF
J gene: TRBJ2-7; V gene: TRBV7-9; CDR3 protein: CASSSGQDYEQYF
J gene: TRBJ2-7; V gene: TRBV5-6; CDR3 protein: CASSIFPETGYEQYF
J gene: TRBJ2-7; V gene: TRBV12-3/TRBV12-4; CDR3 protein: CASSPRTGFEQYF
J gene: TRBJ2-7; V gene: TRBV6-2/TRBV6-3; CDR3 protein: CASSEMGMEQYF
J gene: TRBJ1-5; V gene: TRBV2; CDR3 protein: CASSESLYRALNQPQHF
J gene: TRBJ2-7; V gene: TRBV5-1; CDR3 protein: CASSLAAGGSYEQYF
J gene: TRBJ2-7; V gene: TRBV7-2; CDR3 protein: CASSIEGLAGGTQYF
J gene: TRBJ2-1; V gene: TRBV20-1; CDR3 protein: CSARASSGKSYNEQFF
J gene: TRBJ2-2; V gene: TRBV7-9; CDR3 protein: CASRPSGANTGELFF
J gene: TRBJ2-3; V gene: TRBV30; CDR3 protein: CAWSRAFTDTQYF
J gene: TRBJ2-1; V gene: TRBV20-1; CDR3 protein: CSARGLAWYNEQFF
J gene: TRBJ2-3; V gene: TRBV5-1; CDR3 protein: CASSLGNGGRDTQYF
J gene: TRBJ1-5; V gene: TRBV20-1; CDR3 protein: CSAKASSNQPQHF
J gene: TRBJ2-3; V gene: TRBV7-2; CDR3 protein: CASSLGVRDTQYF
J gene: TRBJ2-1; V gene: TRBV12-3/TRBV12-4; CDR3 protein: CASSLSGSGGQEQFF